These 14 T cell receptor beta chains came from one sample sequenced in a study of blood T cell repertoires in COVID-19. Assay: immunoSEQ multiplex PCR; the TCRdb copy retains only in-frame clones and omits some. Among hundreds of thousands of clones listed, 75% to 90% were seen once. The sample taken for sequencing was peripheral blood. The receptors come from a woman aged 18-29 years with acute or convalescent COVID-19.

The V gene is TRBV5-6, the J gene TRBJ1-6; 8 bases are a match to TRBD1. CDR3 length: 12 residues. CDR1 and CDR2 (germline): SGHDT, YYEEEE. V dropped 4 bases and J dropped 11; count of bases not matched to a gene: 2. The CDR3: CASSRTGPPLHF. CDR3 DNA sequence: TGTGCCAGCAGCCGGACAGGGCCACCCCTCCACTTT. The complete variable domain, with remaining parts taken from reference TRBV5-6 and TRBJ1-6, reads DAGVTQSPTHLIKTRGQQVTLRCSPKSGHDTVSWYQQALGQGPQFIFQYYEEEERQRGNFPDRFSGHQFPNYSSELNVNALLLGDSALYLCASSRTGPPLHFGNGTRLTVT.

V gene TRBV27 combines with J gene TRBJ1-6, with no clear D. The CDR3 is made up of 15 amino acids. The ends were cut back, 5 bases at V and 5 bases at J, with 13 bases in the middle. Germline V gene lookup returns CDR1 MNHEY and CDR2 SMNVEV (reference sequence). Here the CDR3 DNA reads TGTGCCAGCAGTCCGGGGAACAGTAATAATTCACCCCTCCACTTT. Amino acid sequence: CASSPGNSNNSPLHF.

This clone showed up just once. This chain links TRBV3-1 (or the pseudogene TRBV3-2) with TRBJ2-7; D call uncertain. The V end was cut by 4 bases, the J end by 6 bases, with 7 bases between. The CDR3 has 11 residues. The germline V gene has CDR1 LGHDT and CDR2 YNNKEL (reference sequence). CDR3 in DNA: TGTGCCAGCAGCCTCGGTCTCGAGCAGTACTTC. Its protein is CASSLGLEQYF.

This chain joins TRBV28 and TRBJ1-2; the D gene is possibly TRBD1 (5 bases). Trimming took 7 bases from V and 1 from J, leaving 13 bases between them. The CDR3 is 14 residues long. Germline V gene lookup returns CDR1 MDHEN and CDR2 SYDVKM. The CDR3 coding sequence is TGTGCCAGCACCCCCCTCAGGGATAACTATGGCTACACCTTC. This encodes CASTPLRDNYGYTF.

This sequence joins TRBV5-4 and TRBJ2-1; 7 bases fit TRBD1. The germline gives CDR1 SGHNT, CDR2 YYREEE (reference sequence). The CDR3 consists of 15 residues. J gave up 5 bases and V 4 bases, and 9 bases lay outside the gene matches. CDR3 protein: CASSRYRGRDNEQFF. Here the CDR3 DNA reads TGTGCCAGCAGCCGATACAGGGGACGTGACAATGAGCAGTTCTTC.

The sample holds one count of this clone. The V gene is TRBV7-9, the J gene TRBJ1-4; 11 nucleotides align to TRBD1. Germline V gene lookup returns CDR1 SEHNR and CDR2 FQNEAQ (reference sequence). CDR3 length: 17 amino acids. V gave up 6 bases and J gave up 10 bases; unmatched junction bases: 16. CDR3 sequence reads: CASSGQGAGGVQPKLFF. CDR3 bases: TGTGCCAGCAGTGGACAGGGGGCTGGAGGGGTCCAACCAAAACTGTTTTTT.

V gene TRBV24-1 combines with J gene TRBJ2-3, with 8 positions matching TRBD2. The J segment lost 3 bases and the V segment lost 5 bases, leaving 9 bases of the junction unmatched. Germline V lookup: CDR1 KGHDR, CDR2 SFDVKD. This CDR3 is 16 amino acids long. The CDR3 protein is CATSVVGRAGTDTQYF. For the CDR3, the DNA is TGTGCCACCAGTGTAGTCGGGAGGGCCGGGACAGATACGCAGTATTTT.

The count of this clone is one. This chain uses TRBV10-2 with TRBJ1-3, with TRBD1 matching over 10 bases. With 6 bases clipped from V and 3 bases from J, the junction kept 11 bases outside the gene matches. This CDR3 has 17 amino acids. Germline CDR1 WSHSY, CDR2 SAAADI. CDR3 sequence: CASSPGQGMDHGNTIYF. CDR3 DNA sequence: TGCGCCAGCAGCCCGGGACAGGGGATGGATCATGGAAACACCATATATTTT.

The V gene is TRBV13, the J gene TRBJ1-6; 10 bases are shared with TRBD1. V was clipped by 8 bases and J by 5 bases; unmatched bases: 3. The germline V gene encodes CDR1 PRHDT and CDR2 FYEKMQ (reference sequence). The CDR3 extends over 14 amino acids. CDR3 DNA sequence: TGTGCCAGCGGGACAGGGGATGATAATTCACCCCTCCACTTT. It codes for CASGTGDDNSPLHF.

The chain is built from TRBV5-1 and TRBJ2-1, with 7 bases fitting TRBD1. The junction had 3 bases not matched to a gene; V was cut back by 0 bases and J by 6 bases. Germline CDR1 reads SGHRS; CDR2 reads YFSETQ. The CDR3 runs 14 residues. CDR3 coding DNA: TGCGCCAGCAGCTTGGGGGCAGGGGGCAATGAGCAGTTCTTC. Protein: CASSLGAGGNEQFF.

Only one count was recorded for this clone. The chain couples TRBV7-2 to TRBJ1-1; possible D gene TRBD1, 6 bases. The V end was cut by 5 bases, the J end by 4 bases, with 20 bases between. This CDR3 contains 16 residues. CDR1 and CDR2 (germline): SGHTA, FQGNSA. CDR3 region: CASSARGGAAGTEAFF. CDR3 DNA: TGTGCCAGCAGCGCCCGGGGGGGCGCAGCAGGCACTGAAGCTTTCTTT.

The chain carries TRBV9 and TRBJ2-5, with TRBD1 matching 9 bases. The length of the CDR3 is 15 residues. Germline V gene sequence: CDR1 SGDLS, CDR2 YYNGEE. The V gene end was trimmed by 0 bases and the J gene end by 1 base; junction bases not matched to a gene: 1. CDR3 nucleotide sequence: TGTGCCAGCAGCGTAGGACAGGGGGGCCAAGAGACCCAGTACTTC. Protein sequence: CASSVGQGGQETQYF.

V and J are TRBV29-1 and TRBJ1-2; no reliable D call. The CDR3 contains 14 residues. Per germline, CDR1 SQVTM and CDR2 ANQGSEA. The V end lost 5 bases, the J end lost 4 bases, and 17 bases lay between the germline ends. CDR3 in amino acids: CSVYLPQSLYGYTF. CDR3 bases: TGCAGCGTTTATCTCCCACAGTCCCTCTATGGCTACACCTTC. The whole variable domain, remainder taken from reference TRBV29-1 and TRBJ1-2, is SAVISQKPSRDICQRGTSLTIQCQVDSQVTMMFWYRQQPGQSLTLIATANQGSEATYESGFVIDKFPISRPNLTFSTLTVSNMSPEDSSIYLCSVYLPQSLYGYTFGSGTRLTVV.

The chain's CDR3 is CASNIISGATEAFF. The CDR3, as DNA: TGTGCCAGCAACATAATATCAGGCGCCACTGAAGCTTTCTTT. The chain joins TRBV11-2 to TRBJ1-1; D remains unclear. Germline V gene sequence: CDR1 SGHAT, CDR2 FQNNGV. The CDR3 has 14 residues. V was cut by 7 bases and J by 4 bases, with 16 bases left in between.